This T cell receptor (beta chain) was sequenced in a study of technical replicates of blood from a few donors. V lost 2 bases to trimming and J lost 4 bases; unmatched junction nucleotides: 8. Germline V CDR1 and CDR2: MNHEY, SVGAGI. This CDR3 region has 16 residues. The method was immunoSEQ multiplex PCR; TCRdb's version includes in-frame clones alone and lacks a portion of them. This table has 72,000 or so clones, about nine tenths appearing once. V and J are TRBV6-5 and TRBJ1-1, with 9 positions matching TRBD1. The TCR comes from a human donor in good health. The sequenced sample consisted of T cells isolated from PBMCs. CDR3 residues: CASSYPWTGVGTEAFF. DNA for the CDR3: TGTGCCAGCAGTTACCCGTGGACAGGGGTGGGCACTGAAGCTTTCTTT.